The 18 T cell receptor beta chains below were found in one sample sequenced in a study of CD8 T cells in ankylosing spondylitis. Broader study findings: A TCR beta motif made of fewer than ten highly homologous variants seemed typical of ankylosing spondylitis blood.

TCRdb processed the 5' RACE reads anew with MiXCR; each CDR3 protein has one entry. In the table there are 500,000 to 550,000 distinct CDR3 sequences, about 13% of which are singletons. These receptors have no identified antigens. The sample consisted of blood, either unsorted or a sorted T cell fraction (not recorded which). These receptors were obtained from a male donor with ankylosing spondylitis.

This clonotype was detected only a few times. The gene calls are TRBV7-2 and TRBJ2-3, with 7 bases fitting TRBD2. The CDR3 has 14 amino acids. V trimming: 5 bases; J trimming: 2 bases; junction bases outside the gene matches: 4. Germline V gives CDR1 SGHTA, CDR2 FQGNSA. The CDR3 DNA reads TGTGCCAGCAGCATGGGACTACCCACAGATACGCAGTATTTT. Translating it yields CASSMGLPTDTQYF. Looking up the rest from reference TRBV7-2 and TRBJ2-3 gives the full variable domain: GAGVSQSPSNKVTEKGKDVELRCDPISGHTALYWYRQSLGQGLEFLIYFQGNSAPDKSGLPSDRFSAERTGGSVSTLTIQRTQQEDSAVYLCASSMGLPTDTQYFGPGTRLTVL.

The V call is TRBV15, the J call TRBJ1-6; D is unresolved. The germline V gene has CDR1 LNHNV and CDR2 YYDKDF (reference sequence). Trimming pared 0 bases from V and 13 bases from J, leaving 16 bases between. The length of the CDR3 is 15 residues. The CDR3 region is CATSREGGSSSPLHF. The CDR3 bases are TGTGCCACCAGCAGAGAGGGCGGCTCCAGTTCGCCCCTCCACTTT.

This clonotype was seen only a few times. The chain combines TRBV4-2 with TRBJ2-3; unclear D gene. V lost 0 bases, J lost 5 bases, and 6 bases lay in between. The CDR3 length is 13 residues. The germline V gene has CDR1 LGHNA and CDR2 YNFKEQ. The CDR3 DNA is TGTGCCAGCAGCCAAGAGGAGAAAGATACGCAGTATTTT. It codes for CASSQEEKDTQYF.

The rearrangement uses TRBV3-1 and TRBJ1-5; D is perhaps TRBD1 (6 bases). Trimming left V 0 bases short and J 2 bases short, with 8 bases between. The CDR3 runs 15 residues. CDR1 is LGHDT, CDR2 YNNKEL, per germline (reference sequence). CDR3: CASSQDRGGNQPQHF. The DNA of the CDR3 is TGTGCCAGCAGCCAAGACAGGGGCGGCAATCAGCCCCAGCATTTT.

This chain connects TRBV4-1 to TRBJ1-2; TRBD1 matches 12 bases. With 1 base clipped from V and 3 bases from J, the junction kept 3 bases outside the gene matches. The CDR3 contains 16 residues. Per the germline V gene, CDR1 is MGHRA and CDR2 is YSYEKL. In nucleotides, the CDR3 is TGCGCCAGCAGCCAAGCGGGACAGGGGGCGCACTATGGCTACACCTTC. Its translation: CASSQAGQGAHYGYTF.

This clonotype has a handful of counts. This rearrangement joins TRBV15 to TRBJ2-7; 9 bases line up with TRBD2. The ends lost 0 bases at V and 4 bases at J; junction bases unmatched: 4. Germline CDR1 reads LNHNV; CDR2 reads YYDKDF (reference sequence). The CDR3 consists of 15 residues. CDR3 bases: TGTGCCACCAGCAGAGATAGCGCGGGAGGGTACGAGCAGTACTTC. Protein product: CATSRDSAGGYEQYF.

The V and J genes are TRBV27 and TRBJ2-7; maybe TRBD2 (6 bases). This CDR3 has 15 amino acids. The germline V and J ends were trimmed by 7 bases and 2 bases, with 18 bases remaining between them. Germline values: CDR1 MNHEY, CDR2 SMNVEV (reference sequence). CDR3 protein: CASTPGAGIPYEQYF. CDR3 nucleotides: TGTGCCAGCACCCCCGGGGCGGGAATCCCCTACGAGCAGTACTTC.

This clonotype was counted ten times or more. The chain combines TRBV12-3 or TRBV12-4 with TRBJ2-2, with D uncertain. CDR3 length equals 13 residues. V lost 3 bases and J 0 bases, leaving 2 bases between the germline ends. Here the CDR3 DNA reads TGTGCCAGCAGTTTGTCGAACACCGGGGAGCTGTTTTTT. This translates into CASSLSNTGELFF.

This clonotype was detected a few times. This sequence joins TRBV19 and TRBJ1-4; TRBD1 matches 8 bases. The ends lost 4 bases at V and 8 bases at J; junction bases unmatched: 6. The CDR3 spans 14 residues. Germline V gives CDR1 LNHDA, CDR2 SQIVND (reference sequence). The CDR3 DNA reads TGTGCCAGTAGTACCACCGGGACAGGAGAAAAACTGTTTTTT. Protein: CASSTTGTGEKLFF.

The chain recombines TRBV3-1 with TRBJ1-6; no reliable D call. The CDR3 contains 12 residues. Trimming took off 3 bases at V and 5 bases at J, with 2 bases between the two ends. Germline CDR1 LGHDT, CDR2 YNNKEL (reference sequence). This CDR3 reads CASSQNNSPLHF. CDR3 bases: TGTGCCAGCAGCCAGAATAATTCACCCCTCCACTTT.

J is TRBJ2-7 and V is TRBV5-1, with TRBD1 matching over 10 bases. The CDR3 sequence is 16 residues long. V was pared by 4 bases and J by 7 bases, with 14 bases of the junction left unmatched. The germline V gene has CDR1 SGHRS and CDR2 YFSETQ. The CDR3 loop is CASSRGQGPGIGEQYV. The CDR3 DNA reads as TGCGCCAGCAGCCGGGGACAGGGGCCGGGTATAGGTGAGCAGTACGTC.

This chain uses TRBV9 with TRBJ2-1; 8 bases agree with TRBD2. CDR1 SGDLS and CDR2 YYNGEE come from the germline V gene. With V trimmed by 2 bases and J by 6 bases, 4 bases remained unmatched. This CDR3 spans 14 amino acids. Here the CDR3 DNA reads TGTGCCAGCAGCGTCTTCAGCGGGAGCAATGAGCAGTTCTTC. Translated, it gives CASSVFSGSNEQFF.

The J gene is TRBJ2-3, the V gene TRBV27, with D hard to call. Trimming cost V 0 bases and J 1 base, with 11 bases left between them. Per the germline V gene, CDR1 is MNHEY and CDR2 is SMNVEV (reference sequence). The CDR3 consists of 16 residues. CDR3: CASSLSGSPGTDTQYF. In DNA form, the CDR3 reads TGTGCCAGCAGTTTATCCGGCTCTCCAGGCACAGATACGCAGTATTTT.

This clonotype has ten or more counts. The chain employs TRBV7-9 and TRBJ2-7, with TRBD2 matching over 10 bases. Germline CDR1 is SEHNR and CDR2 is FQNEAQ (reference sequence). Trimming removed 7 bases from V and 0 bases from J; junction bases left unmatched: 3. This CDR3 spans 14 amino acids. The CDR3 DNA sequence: TGTGCCAGCACACCTAGCGGGAGCTCCTACGAGCAGTACTTC. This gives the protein CASTPSGSSYEQYF.

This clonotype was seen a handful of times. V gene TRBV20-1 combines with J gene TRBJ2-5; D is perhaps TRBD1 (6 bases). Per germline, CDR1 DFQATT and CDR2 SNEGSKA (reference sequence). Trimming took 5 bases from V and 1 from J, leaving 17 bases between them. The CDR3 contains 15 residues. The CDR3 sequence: CSAPQGRLSQETQYF. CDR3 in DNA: TGCAGTGCTCCACAGGGAAGGCTTTCCCAAGAGACCCAGTACTTC.

In DNA, the CDR3 is TGTGCCATCAGTGAAACCCTACAGGATTTCAATGAGCAGTTCTTC. Its translation: CAISETLQDFNEQFF. V gene TRBV10-3 combines with J gene TRBJ2-1, with a weak D call TRBD1 (5 bases). The germline gives CDR1 ENHRY, CDR2 SYGVKD. The V gene lost 3 bases and the J gene lost 6 bases, with 15 bases spanning the gap. This CDR3 has 15 amino acids.

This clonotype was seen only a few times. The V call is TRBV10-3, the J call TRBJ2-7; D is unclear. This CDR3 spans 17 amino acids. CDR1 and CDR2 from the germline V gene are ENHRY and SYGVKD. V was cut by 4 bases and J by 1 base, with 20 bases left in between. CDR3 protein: CAISVTRNPGESYEQYF. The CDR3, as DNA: TGTGCCATCAGTGTCACCAGGAATCCCGGAGAATCCTACGAGCAGTACTTC.

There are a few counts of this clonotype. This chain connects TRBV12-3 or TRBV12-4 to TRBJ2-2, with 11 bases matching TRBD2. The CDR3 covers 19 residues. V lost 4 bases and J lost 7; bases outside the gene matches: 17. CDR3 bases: TGTGCCAGCAGTTCCTATTATCAAACTAGCGGGAGAATGGGCGGGGAGCTGTTTTTT. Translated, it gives CASSSYYQTSGRMGGELFF.